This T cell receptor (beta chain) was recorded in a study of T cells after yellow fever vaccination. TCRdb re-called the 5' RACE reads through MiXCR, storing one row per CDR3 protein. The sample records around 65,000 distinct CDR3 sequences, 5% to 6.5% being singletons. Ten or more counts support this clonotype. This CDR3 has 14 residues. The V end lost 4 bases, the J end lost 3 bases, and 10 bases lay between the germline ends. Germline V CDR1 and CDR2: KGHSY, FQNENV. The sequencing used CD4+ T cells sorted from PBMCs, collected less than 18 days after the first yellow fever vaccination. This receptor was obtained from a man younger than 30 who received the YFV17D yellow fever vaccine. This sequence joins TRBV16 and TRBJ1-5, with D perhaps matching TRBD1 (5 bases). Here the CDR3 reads CASSPRGVNQPQHF. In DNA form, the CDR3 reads TGTGCCAGCAGCCCCCGGGGGGTCAATCAGCCCCAGCATTTT.